This TCR beta chain was sequenced for a study of cytomegalovirus exposure and HLA in healthy donors. J gave up 7 bases and V 5 bases, and 10 bases lay outside the gene matches. CDR3 length equals 15 residues. Germline values: CDR1 MNHEY, CDR2 SVGAGI. Primers: 60 Vbeta forward and 13 Jbeta reverse. The data were produced by immunoSEQ multiplex PCR, yet TCRdb's version contains in-frame clones alone and is incomplete. Of about 150,000 clones listed, 76% were seen once; the top ten hold under 2%. The sequencing sample was made of PBMCs. The chain uses TRBV6-5 and TRBJ2-2; 7 nucleotides line up with TRBD1. The clonotype was recovered from a female donor in good health and CMV-seropositive. Here the CDR3 DNA reads TGTGCCAGCAGTCCCCGACAGGGTAGTAGCGGGGAGCTGTTTTTT. It translates to CASSPRQGSSGELFF.